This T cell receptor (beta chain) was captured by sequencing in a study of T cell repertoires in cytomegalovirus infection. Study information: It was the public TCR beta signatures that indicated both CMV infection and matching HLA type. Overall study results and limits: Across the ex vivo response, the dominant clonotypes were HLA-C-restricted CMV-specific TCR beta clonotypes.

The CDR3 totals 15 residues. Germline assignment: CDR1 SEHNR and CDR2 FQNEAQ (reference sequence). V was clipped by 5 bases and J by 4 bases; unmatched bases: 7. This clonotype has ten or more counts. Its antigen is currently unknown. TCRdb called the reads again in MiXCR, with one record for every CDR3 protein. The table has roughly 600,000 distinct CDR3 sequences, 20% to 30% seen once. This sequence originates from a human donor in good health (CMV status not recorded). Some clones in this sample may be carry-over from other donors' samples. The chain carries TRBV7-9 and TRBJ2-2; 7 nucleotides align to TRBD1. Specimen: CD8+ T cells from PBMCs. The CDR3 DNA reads TGTGCCAGCAGCGACAGGGTCCTGGGCACCGGGGAGCTGTTTTTT. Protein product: CASSDRVLGTGELFF.